The 18 T cell receptor beta chains given below trace back to one sample, sequenced in a study of shared clonotypes between healthy human individuals. The naive CD8 population came from CD45RO-negative cells selected for CCR7, without terminally differentiated effector memory CD45RA+ cells. The table came from immunoSEQ multiplex PCR; TCRdb's copy has only in-frame clones and leaves some out. The top ten clones hold more than 0.95% of a sample with about 2 million clones, about 94% of them seen once. Sequences were obtained from naive CD8+ T cells sorted from blood. These receptors were collected from a man between 18 and 29 years old in good health.

This rearrangement joins TRBV28 to TRBJ2-7, with TRBD2 matching over 8 bases. Trimming cost V 3 bases and J 3 bases; bases outside gene matches: 16. This CDR3 contains 18 residues. Germline assignment: CDR1 MDHEN and CDR2 SYDVKM. CDR3 sequence: CASSFPRAGRGGDYEQYF. Here the CDR3 DNA reads TGTGCCAGCAGTTTTCCCAGGGCCGGACGGGGGGGAGACTACGAGCAGTACTTC.

The rearrangement joins TRBV7-9 to TRBJ2-6, with a tentative D call TRBD1 (6 bases). The CDR3 extends over 15 amino acids. V was pared by 5 bases and J by 3 bases, with 11 bases between. Germline-derived CDR1 and CDR2 are SEHNR and FQNEAQ (reference sequence). DNA of the CDR3: TGTGCCAGCAGCCCCACAGGGATTGGGGCCAACGTCCTGACTTTC. Translated, it gives CASSPTGIGANVLTF.

This rearrangement joins TRBV4-1 to TRBJ1-5, with D possibly matching TRBD1 (5 bases). Germline CDR1 and CDR2: MGHRA and YSYEKL. V lost 0 bases and J 1 base, leaving 10 bases between the germline ends. This CDR3 spans 16 amino acids. CDR3 sequence: CASSQDWGSSNQPQHF. In nucleotides, the CDR3 is TGCGCCAGCAGCCAAGATTGGGGGAGCAGCAATCAGCCCCAGCATTTT.

This rearrangement joins TRBV7-9 to TRBJ2-2; 7 bases are shared with TRBD1. In germline, CDR1 is SEHNR, CDR2 FQNEAQ (reference sequence). CDR3 size: 15 residues. Trimming took 4 bases from V and 4 from J; bases not matched to a gene: 6. CDR3 loop: CASSSRGQATGELFF. CDR3 nucleotide sequence: TGTGCCAGCAGCTCTCGCGGACAGGCCACCGGGGAGCTGTTTTTT.

This chain links TRBV5-4 with TRBJ2-7, with TRBD1 identical over 8 bases. This CDR3 contains 16 residues. V dropped 2 bases and J dropped 1; count of bases not matched to a gene: 8. CDR1 is SGHNT, CDR2 YYREEE, per germline (reference sequence). The CDR3 is CASSFTGQGASYEQYF. CDR3 coding DNA: TGTGCCAGCAGCTTCACTGGACAGGGCGCATCCTACGAGCAGTACTTC.

The chain uses TRBV7-9 and TRBJ1-5; D unclear. Germline CDR1 SEHNR, CDR2 FQNEAQ (reference sequence). V shed 6 bases and J shed 5 bases, with 8 bases lying between them. This CDR3 has 12 residues. The CDR3 region has the DNA TGTGCCAGCAGTGACGGGGATCAGCCCCAGCATTTT. It specifies CASSDGDQPQHF.

The chain links TRBV4-3 to TRBJ2-1; TRBD2 is a possible D gene (5 bases). The CDR3 is made up of 16 amino acids. Germline lookup yields CDR1 LGHNA and CDR2 YSLEER. V was clipped by 2 bases and J by 2 bases, with 13 bases between them. The CDR3 here is CASSQSRDGAYNEQFF. The CDR3 bases are TGCGCCAGCAGCCAATCCCGGGATGGGGCCTACAATGAGCAGTTCTTC.

The rearrangement joins TRBV5-4 to TRBJ2-5, with D perhaps matching TRBD1 (5 bases). The V end lost 2 bases, the J end lost 4 bases, and 12 bases lay between the germline ends. The CDR3 covers 14 residues. Germline V CDR1 and CDR2: SGHNT, YYREEE (reference sequence). The CDR3 region is CASSFEVGPETQYF. The CDR3 nucleotides are TGTGCCAGCAGCTTCGAGGTGGGGCCAGAGACCCAGTACTTC.

The V call is TRBV2, the J call TRBJ2-7; 7 nucleotides line up with TRBD1. The CDR3 has 14 amino acids. With V trimmed by 5 bases and J by 3 bases, 7 bases remained unmatched. Germline V gene lookup returns CDR1 SNHLY and CDR2 FYNNEI. The CDR3 loop is CASSQDRNYYEQYF. The CDR3 DNA follows: TGTGCCAGCAGTCAGGACAGGAATTACTACGAGCAGTACTTC.

The J gene is TRBJ2-3, the V gene TRBV11-2, with 8 positions matching TRBD2. The germline V gene encodes CDR1 SGHAT and CDR2 FQNNGV. Unmatched junction bases numbered 3, after V lost 1 base and J lost 6 bases. The CDR3 spans 14 residues. This CDR3 reads CASSLVGGRDTQYF. CDR3 sequence (DNA): TGTGCCAGCAGCTTAGTCGGCGGGAGGGATACGCAGTATTTT. Using reference TRBV11-2 and TRBJ2-3 for the parts outside the CDR3, the full variable domain is EAGVAQSPRYKIIEKRQSVAFWCNPISGHATLYWYQQILGQGPKLLIQFQNNGVVDDSQLPKDRFSAERLKGVDSTLKIQPAKLEDSAVYLCASSLVGGRDTQYFGPGTRLTVL.

As to this clone: Distinct nucleotide sequences in the sample also encode this CDR3. The chain uses TRBV5-4 and TRBJ2-3, with 10 bases lining up with TRBD2. Germline CDR1 SGHNT, CDR2 YYREEE (reference sequence). The CDR3 is 16 residues long. The V and J ends lost 0 bases and 3 bases, in that order; junction bases with no gene match: 4. The CDR3 nucleotides are TGTGCCAGCAGCTTGGGCCTAGCGGGAGTAACAGATACGCAGTATTTT. This encodes CASSLGLAGVTDTQYF. Complete variable domain (other parts from reference TRBV5-4 and TRBJ2-3): ETGVTQSPTHLIKTRGQQVTLRCSSQSGHNTVSWYQQALGQGPQFIFQYYREEENGRGNFPPRFSGLQFPNYSSELNVNALELDDSALYLCASSLGLAGVTDTQYFGPGTRLTVL.

V usage is TRBV7-8 and J usage is TRBJ2-1; D may match TRBD1 or TRBD2 (5 bases each). Per the germline V gene, CDR1 is SGHVS and CDR2 is FQNEAQ. The germline V and J ends were trimmed by 8 bases and 9 bases, with 11 bases remaining between them. The CDR3 runs 11 residues. CDR3 nucleotides: TGTGCCAGCGGGGGTTTGAGTGAGCAGTTCTTC. It is translated as CASGGLSEQFF.

This chain joins TRBV6-5 and TRBJ2-5; 7 bases fit TRBD2. After removal of 6 bases from V and 5 bases from J, the junction contained 6 bases not matched to a gene. In germline, CDR1 is MNHEY, CDR2 SVGAGI. The CDR3 has 13 residues. The chain's CDR3 is CASSPGLVETQYF. The CDR3 region has the DNA TGTGCCAGCAGCCCTGGACTAGTGGAGACCCAGTACTTC.

The chain employs TRBV4-3 and TRBJ2-2; no clear D gene. V was trimmed by 0 bases and J by 0 bases, leaving 11 bases between them. Looked up from germline, CDR1 is LGHNA and CDR2 is YSLEER. This CDR3 region has 17 residues. In DNA form, the CDR3 reads TGCGCCAGCAGCCAAGAACTGGGCGGAGCGAACACCGGGGAGCTGTTTTTT. As protein: CASSQELGGANTGELFF.

As regards this clone: Additional DNA sequences in this sample encode the identical CDR3. V and J are TRBV6-5 and TRBJ2-2; TRBD1 or TRBD2 may be the D gene (5 bases each). V lost 4 bases to trimming and J lost 2 bases, with 8 bases between them. The V gene's germline CDR1 is MNHEY and CDR2 SVGAGI. The CDR3 extends over 14 amino acids. The CDR3 region has the DNA TGTGCCAGCAGTTCCGGGACCAACACCGGGGAGCTGTTTTTT. It is translated as CASSSGTNTGELFF.

The rearrangement links TRBV10-2 to TRBJ2-1, with D possibly matching TRBD2 (7 bases). V lost 2 bases, J lost 12 bases, and 17 bases lay in between. Germline V CDR1 and CDR2: WSHSY, SAAADI. This CDR3 has 14 residues. DNA of the CDR3: TGCGCCAGCAGTGAGCAATCCGGGGGGCAGGGGCAGTTCTTC. Translated, it gives CASSEQSGGQGQFF.

This sequence joins TRBV5-6 and TRBJ1-1; D is unclear. Germline V CDR1 and CDR2: SGHDT, YYEEEE. Trimming stripped 2 bases from V and 1 base from J, with 15 bases between. This CDR3 spans 16 amino acids. CDR3 sequence: CASSFGVHLGNTEAFF. The CDR3 nucleotides are TGTGCCAGCAGCTTTGGGGTTCATCTAGGGAACACTGAAGCTTTCTTT.

This clone was observed once. J is TRBJ2-7 and V is TRBV27; D might be TRBD2 (5 bases). This CDR3 has 16 amino acids. The germline V gene has CDR1 MNHEY and CDR2 SMNVEV (reference sequence). Trimming took off 3 bases at V and 7 bases at J, with 22 bases between the two ends. CDR3 region: CASSFLSAGSAFEQYF. Here the CDR3 DNA reads TGTGCCAGCAGTTTCTTATCGGCGGGTTCGGCCTTTGAGCAGTACTTC.